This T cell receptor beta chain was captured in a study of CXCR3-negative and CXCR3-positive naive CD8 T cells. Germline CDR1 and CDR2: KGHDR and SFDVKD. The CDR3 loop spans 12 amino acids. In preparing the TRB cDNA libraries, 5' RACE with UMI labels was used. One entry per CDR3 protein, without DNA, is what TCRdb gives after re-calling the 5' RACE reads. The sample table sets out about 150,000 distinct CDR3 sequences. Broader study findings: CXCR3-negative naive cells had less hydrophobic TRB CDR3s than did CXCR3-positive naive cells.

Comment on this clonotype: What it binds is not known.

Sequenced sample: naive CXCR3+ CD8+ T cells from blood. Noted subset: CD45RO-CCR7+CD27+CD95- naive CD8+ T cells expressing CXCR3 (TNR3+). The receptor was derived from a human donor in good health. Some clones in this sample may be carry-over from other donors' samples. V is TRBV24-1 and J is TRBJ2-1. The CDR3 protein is CATSDLNREQFF.